One and the same sample provided the 29 T cell receptor beta chains below, sequenced in a study of early T cells in non-severe SARS-CoV-2 infection. Each CDR3 protein gets one entry after TCRdb re-called the 5' RACE reads with MiXCR. The sample holds approximately 77,000 distinct CDR3 sequences, approximately 5% seen once. Sample: whole blood, taken at baseline. The receptors shown here come from an adult who was a healthcare worker with PCR-confirmed SARS-CoV-2 infection or an uninfected control (not recorded which).

This rearrangement joins TRBV6-5 to TRBJ2-7; 8 nucleotides match TRBD1. Losses at the gene ends were 7 bases for V and 6 bases for J; bases not matched to a gene: 8. The CDR3 runs to 13 residues. Germline lookup yields CDR1 MNHEY and CDR2 SVGAGI. The CDR3 DNA is TGTGCCAGCACCAGGACAGGGTTGGGCGAGCAGTACTTC. Translation: CASTRTGLGEQYF.

This clonotype was picked up many times. The chain links TRBV5-1 to TRBJ2-1, with D uncertain. The CDR3 totals 14 residues. The germline CDR1 and CDR2 sequences are SGHRS and YFSETQ. V lost 0 bases and J lost 4, with 8 bases in between. CDR3 amino acids: CASSLGANYNEQFF. The CDR3 DNA sequence: TGCGCCAGCAGCTTGGGAGCGAATTACAATGAGCAGTTCTTC. Together with reference TRBV5-1 and TRBJ2-1, the CDR3 gives the full variable domain: KAGVTQTPRYLIKTRGQQVTLSCSPISGHRSVSWYQQTPGQGLQFLFEYFSETQRNKGNFPGRFSGRQFSNSRSEMNVSTLELGDSALYLCASSLGANYNEQFFGPGTRLTVL.

This clonotype was detected many times. The chain couples TRBV28 to TRBJ2-5; 10 nucleotides align to TRBD1. V lost 8 bases, J lost 4 bases, and 7 bases stayed unmatched. The germline gives CDR1 MDHEN, CDR2 SYDVKM. There are 14 residues in the CDR3. The CDR3 reads CASGRRTGGETQYF. The CDR3 DNA sequence: TGTGCCAGCGGACGGCGGACAGGGGGAGAGACCCAGTACTTC.

This clonotype was seen repeatedly, ten times or more. The CDR3 spells CASSIGGLEQFF. DNA for the CDR3: TGTGCCAGTAGTATAGGAGGGTTGGAGCAGTTCTTC. The chain joins TRBV19 to TRBJ2-1; possibly TRBD2 for D (5 bases). The CDR3 runs to 12 residues. The germline gives CDR1 LNHDA, CDR2 SQIVND (reference sequence). V was shortened by 1 base and J by 10 bases, with 8 bases between the two germline ends. Combining the CDR3 with reference TRBV19 and TRBJ2-1 gives the whole variable domain DGGITQSPKYLFRKEGQNVTLSCEQNLNHDAMYWYRQDPGQGLRLIYYSQIVNDFQKGDIAEGYSVSREKKESFPLTVTSAQKNPTAFYLCASSIGGLEQFFGPGTRLTVL.

Ten or more counts support this clonotype. This chain connects TRBV20-1 to TRBJ1-2; 8 nucleotides agree with TRBD1. CDR3 length: 14 residues. CDR1 is DFQATT and CDR2 is SNEGSKA in the germline V gene (reference sequence). V trimming: 5 bases; J trimming: 3 bases; junction bases outside the gene matches: 8. The CDR3 region has the DNA TGCAGTGCTTCGAGGGCAGGGGGCGACTATGGCTACACCTTC. Translating gives CSASRAGGDYGYTF.

CDR3: CASSLGTPGESNQPQHF. CDR3 DNA sequence: TGCGCCAGCAGCTTGGGCACACCCGGGGAAAGCAATCAGCCCCAGCATTTT. This chain uses TRBV5-1 with TRBJ1-5; D gene ambiguous. The V end lost 0 bases, the J end lost 1 base, and 14 bases lay between the germline ends. The germline CDR1 and CDR2 sequences are SGHRS and YFSETQ. The CDR3 extends over 17 amino acids.

This clonotype has a count of ten or more. This chain uses TRBV12-3 or TRBV12-4 with TRBJ2-1; no clear D. CDR3 length: 11 amino acids. Trimming removed 1 base from V and 14 bases from J, with 9 bases in between. DNA of the CDR3: TGTGCCAGCAGTTTAGGTCAGGTAGAGTTCTTC. This gives the protein CASSLGQVEFF.

This clonotype has at least ten counts. The chain uses TRBV20-1 and TRBJ2-7; TRBD2 aligns across 7 bases. This CDR3 has 16 residues. The V and J ends lost 0 bases and 5 bases, in that order; junction bases with no gene match: 13. The germline V gene has CDR1 DFQATT and CDR2 SNEGSKA (reference sequence). CDR3 in DNA: TGCAGTGCTAGAGATCGGGCGGGAGCGGGACTCCACGAGCAGTACTTC. Amino acids: CSARDRAGAGLHEQYF.

This clonotype has a count of ten or more. CDR3 in DNA: TGTGCCAGCAGTTTAGGTCTAGCGGGAGTTGAGACCCAGTACTTC. Amino acid sequence: CASSLGLAGVETQYF. This chain connects TRBV12-3 or TRBV12-4 to TRBJ2-5, with 10 bases identical to TRBD2. V was pared by 1 base and J by 5 bases, with 4 bases of the junction left unmatched. This CDR3 is 15 amino acids long.

This clonotype was seen many times. The chain couples TRBV5-4 to TRBJ2-1; possibly TRBD1 or TRBD2 for D (5 bases each). The V and J ends lost 4 bases and 0 bases respectively, with 17 bases between them. Germline V CDR1 and CDR2: SGHNT, YYREEE (reference sequence). This CDR3 has 17 residues. CDR3 DNA: TGTGCCAGCAGCCGTGGGGCCCCGGGGAGCTCCTACAATGAGCAGTTCTTC. Its protein product is CASSRGAPGSSYNEQFF.

The J gene is TRBJ2-3, the V gene TRBV5-1; TRBD2 agrees at 12 bases. The CDR3 sequence is 15 residues long. V gave up 4 bases and J gave up 3 bases; unmatched junction bases: 3. CDR1 and CDR2 from the germline V gene are SGHRS and YFSETQ. CDR3 residues: CASSRTSGDTDTQYF. The DNA for the CDR3 is TGCGCCAGCAGCCGGACTAGCGGGGATACAGATACGCAGTATTTT.

This chain uses TRBV2 with TRBJ2-1; TRBD1 is a possible D gene (7 bases). Germline CDR1 reads SNHLY; CDR2 reads FYNNEI. Trimming stripped 6 bases from V and 15 bases from J, with 24 bases between. This CDR3 is built from 14 residues. The CDR3 DNA reads TGTGCCAGCAGCAATCAGATGGAGGGGGGACAGCTGTTCTTC. This sequence encodes CASSNQMEGGQLFF.

This clonotype appeared many times. V and J are TRBV10-3 and TRBJ2-3; TRBD2 aligns across 13 bases. CDR1 and CDR2 (germline): ENHRY, SYGVKD. This CDR3 spans 17 amino acids. V was clipped by 5 bases and J by 10 bases; unmatched bases: 15. CDR3 amino acids: CAISPQPGLAGSEAQYF. In nucleotides, the CDR3 is TGTGCCATCAGTCCTCAACCGGGACTAGCGGGAAGCGAGGCGCAGTATTTT.

This clonotype occurred a few times. The chain links TRBV6-2 or TRBV6-3 to TRBJ2-4; a weak D match, TRBD1 (6 bases). This CDR3 is 15 amino acids long. With 7 bases removed from V and 0 bases from J, the gap between germline ends came to 13 bases. The germline V gene has CDR1 MNHEY and CDR2 SVGEGT. The CDR3 loop is CASTPGTLAKNIQYF. The CDR3, as DNA: TGTGCCAGCACCCCCGGGACACTAGCCAAAAACATTCAGTACTTC.

This chain connects TRBV2 to TRBJ2-6; no definite D call. Germline V gives CDR1 SNHLY, CDR2 FYNNEI. The CDR3 is 14 residues long. Trimming stripped 3 bases from V and 4 bases from J, with 7 bases between. CDR3 nucleotides: TGTGCCAGCAGTGAGTCGTCGGGGGCCAACGTCCTGACTTTC. This translates into CASSESSGANVLTF.

The chain links TRBV4-2 to TRBJ2-2; tentative D call: TRBD2 (5 bases). Trimming shortened V by 1 base and J by 2 bases, and 14 bases separated the two germline ends. Germline assignment: CDR1 LGHNA and CDR2 YNFKEQ. The CDR3 is made up of 17 amino acids. CDR3 in amino acids: CASSQATRRQNTGELFF. The CDR3, as DNA: TGTGCCAGCAGCCAAGCTACTAGAAGACAAAACACCGGGGAGCTGTTTTTT.

The sample holds many counts of this clonotype. The genes are TRBV29-1 and TRBJ2-1, with TRBD1 identical over 7 bases. The V segment lost 6 bases and the J segment 4 bases; nucleotides outside the gene matches: 9. The CDR3 is made up of 14 amino acids. Per the germline V gene, CDR1 is SQVTM and CDR2 is ANQGSEA. CDR3 residues: CSVSPRGQYNEQFF. The CDR3 DNA follows: TGCAGCGTCTCCCCCCGGGGACAGTACAATGAGCAGTTCTTC.

This clonotype was seen repeatedly, ten times or more. J is TRBJ2-1 and V is TRBV6-2 or TRBV6-3, with TRBD2 identical over 9 bases. The trim removed 2 bases at V and 8 bases at J, leaving 13 bases unmatched. Germline CDR1 and CDR2: MNHEY and SVGEGT. This CDR3 is built from 17 residues. The CDR3 region has the DNA TGTGCCAGCAGTTACCCTCCTTTAGCGGGAGTCCTCTATGAGCAGTTCTTC. Encoded protein: CASSYPPLAGVLYEQFF.

This clonotype was picked up a small number of times. The J gene is TRBJ2-3, the V gene TRBV28; D is possibly TRBD2 (6 bases). Germline-derived CDR1 and CDR2 are MDHEN and SYDVKM. The CDR3 covers 11 residues. Trimming left V 6 bases short and J 15 bases short, with 16 bases between. Written as DNA, the CDR3 is TGTGCCAGCAGGGGGGGATCCGGGACTTATTTT. It yields the protein CASRGGSGTYF. The full variable domain, with the rest looked up from reference TRBV28 and TRBJ2-3, is DVKVTQSSRYLVKRTGEKVFLECVQDMDHENMFWYRQDPGLGLRLIYFSYDVKMKEKGDIPEGYSVSREKKERFSLILESASTNQTSMYLCASRGGSGTYFGPGTRLTVL.

This clonotype was detected ten times or more. The V and J genes are TRBV27 and TRBJ2-1, with TRBD2 identical over 7 bases. V lost 3 bases, J lost 8 bases, and 10 bases stayed unmatched. Germline V gives CDR1 MNHEY, CDR2 SMNVEV (reference sequence). This CDR3 has 15 amino acids. In DNA, the CDR3 is TGTGCCAGCAGTTTCGAGCGGGGCCCTAGGTATGAGCAGTTCTTC. Residues: CASSFERGPRYEQFF.

The chain couples TRBV20-1 to TRBJ1-5; no firm D call. V was shortened by 5 bases and J by 0 bases, with 8 bases between the two germline ends. This CDR3 region has 13 residues. Germline assignment: CDR1 DFQATT and CDR2 SNEGSKA (reference sequence). CDR3 coding DNA: TGCAGTGCTGGGTCATATAGCAATCAGCCCCAGCATTTT. Translated, it gives CSAGSYSNQPQHF.

This clonotype has more than one count but fewer than ten. The rearrangement joins TRBV6-5 to TRBJ2-5, with 7 bases lining up with TRBD1. CDR3 length equals 14 residues. Trimming cost V 4 bases and J 7 bases; bases outside gene matches: 9. CDR1 is MNHEY, CDR2 SVGAGI, per germline. The CDR3 spells CASSSPTGFRTQYF. The CDR3 nucleotides read TGTGCCAGCAGTTCACCGACAGGGTTTAGGACCCAGTACTTC.

This clonotype was picked up many times. The J gene is TRBJ2-1, the V gene TRBV20-1; D ambiguous. Germline V gene data show CDR1 as DFQATT and CDR2 as SNEGSKA (reference sequence). V lost 6 bases to trimming and J lost 0 bases, with 12 bases between them. The CDR3 is 14 residues long. The CDR3 region has the DNA TGCAGTGCCCCGATCGCGGTCTCCTACAATGAGCAGTTCTTC. Protein sequence: CSAPIAVSYNEQFF.

This clonotype appeared many times. The rearrangement links TRBV6-5 to TRBJ2-1; weak D call: TRBD1 (6 bases). Germline CDR1 MNHEY, CDR2 SVGAGI. Trimming removed 6 bases from V and 5 bases from J, with 23 bases in between. The CDR3 spans 17 residues. Here the CDR3 reads CASRDPRGRGYNNEQFF. The CDR3 bases are TGTGCCAGCAGGGATCCCCGGGGCAGGGGATACAACAATGAGCAGTTCTTC.

This clonotype has at least ten counts. The chain couples TRBV6-1 to TRBJ2-2; D may match TRBD1 or TRBD2 (5 bases each). Between the trimmed V and J ends, which lost 0 bases and 3 bases, there was a span of 5 bases. The CDR3 has 14 residues. CDR1 is MNHNS, CDR2 SASEGT, per germline. As DNA, the CDR3 is TGTGCCAGCAGTGAAGCGGGGGACACCGGGGAGCTGTTTTTT. It encodes CASSEAGDTGELFF.

This clonotype was detected ten times or more. The V and J genes are TRBV20-1 and TRBJ2-5; D remains ambiguous. Germline V lookup: CDR1 DFQATT, CDR2 SNEGSKA (reference sequence). The V end lost 0 bases, the J end lost 5 bases, and 4 bases lay between the germline ends. This CDR3 has 11 residues. CDR3 DNA: TGCAGTGCTAGAGAAAGGGAGACCCAGTACTTC. Amino acids: CSARERETQYF.

This clonotype was detected a few times. The V call is TRBV27, the J call TRBJ2-1, with TRBD2 matching over 11 bases. Germline CDR1 is MNHEY and CDR2 is SMNVEV (reference sequence). The V and J ends lost 5 bases and 13 bases, in that order; junction bases with no gene match: 7. The CDR3 has 13 residues. The CDR3 loop is CASSLTGLAGQFF. The CDR3 DNA is TGTGCCAGCAGTCTTACCGGACTAGCGGGTCAGTTCTTC.

The sample holds many counts of this clonotype. This chain links TRBV7-2 with TRBJ2-5; a weak D match, TRBD2 (5 bases). There are 16 residues in the CDR3. Germline V CDR1 and CDR2: SGHTA, FQGNSA. V was shortened by 5 bases and J by 2 bases, with 18 bases between the two germline ends. CDR3: CASSPFVRGGQETQYF. In nucleotides, the CDR3 is TGTGCCAGCAGCCCCTTTGTAAGAGGAGGTCAAGAGACCCAGTACTTC.

Ten or more counts support this clonotype. The gene calls are TRBV20-1 and TRBJ2-7; TRBD2 might be the D (5 bases). Per the germline V gene, CDR1 is DFQATT and CDR2 is SNEGSKA (reference sequence). The CDR3 totals 14 residues. The V end was cut by 5 bases, the J end by 2 bases, with 16 bases between. CDR3 sequence (DNA): TGCAGTGCTTATATTAGCGCCAAAACCTACGAGCAGTACTTC. Encoded protein: CSAYISAKTYEQYF.